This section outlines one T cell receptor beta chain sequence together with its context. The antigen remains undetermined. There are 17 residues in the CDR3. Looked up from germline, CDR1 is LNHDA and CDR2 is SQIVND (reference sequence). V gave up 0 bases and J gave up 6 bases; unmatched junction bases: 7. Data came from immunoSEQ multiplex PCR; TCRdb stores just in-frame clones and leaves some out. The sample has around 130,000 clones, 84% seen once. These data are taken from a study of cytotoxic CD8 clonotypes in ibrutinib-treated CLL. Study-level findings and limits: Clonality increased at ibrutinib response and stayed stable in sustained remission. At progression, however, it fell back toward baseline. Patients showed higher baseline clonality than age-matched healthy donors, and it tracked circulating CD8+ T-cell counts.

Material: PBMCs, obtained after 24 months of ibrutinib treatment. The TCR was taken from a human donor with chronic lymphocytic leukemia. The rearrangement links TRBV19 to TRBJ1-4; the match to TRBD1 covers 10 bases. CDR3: CASSIDIAGTGDEKLFF. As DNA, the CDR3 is TGTGCCAGTAGTATAGATATCGCCGGGACAGGGGATGAAAAACTGTTTTTT. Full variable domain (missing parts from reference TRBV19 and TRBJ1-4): DGGITQSPKYLFRKEGQNVTLSCEQNLNHDAMYWYRQDPGQGLRLIYYSQIVNDFQKGDIAEGYSVSREKKESFPLTVTSAQKNPTAFYLCASSIDIAGTGDEKLFFGSGTQLSVL.